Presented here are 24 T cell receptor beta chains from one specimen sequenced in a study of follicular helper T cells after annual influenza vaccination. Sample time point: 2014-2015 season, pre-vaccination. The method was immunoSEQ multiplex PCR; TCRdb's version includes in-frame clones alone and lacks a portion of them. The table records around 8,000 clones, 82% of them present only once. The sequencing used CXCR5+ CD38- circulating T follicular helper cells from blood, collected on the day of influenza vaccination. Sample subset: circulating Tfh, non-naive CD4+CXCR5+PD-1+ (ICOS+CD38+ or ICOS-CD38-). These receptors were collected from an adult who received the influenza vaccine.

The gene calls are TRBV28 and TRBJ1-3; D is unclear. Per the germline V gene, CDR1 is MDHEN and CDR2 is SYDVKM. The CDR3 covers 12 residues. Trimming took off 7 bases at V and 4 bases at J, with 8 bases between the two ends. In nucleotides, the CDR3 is TGTGCCAGCACGGATTCCGGAAACACCATATATTTT. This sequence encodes CASTDSGNTIYF.

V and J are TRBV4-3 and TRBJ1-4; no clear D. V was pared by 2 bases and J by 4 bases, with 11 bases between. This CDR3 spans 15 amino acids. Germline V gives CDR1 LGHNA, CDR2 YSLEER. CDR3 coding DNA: TGCGCCAGCAGCCAATCCGTACAGATTAATGAAAAACTGTTTTTT. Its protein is CASSQSVQINEKLFF.

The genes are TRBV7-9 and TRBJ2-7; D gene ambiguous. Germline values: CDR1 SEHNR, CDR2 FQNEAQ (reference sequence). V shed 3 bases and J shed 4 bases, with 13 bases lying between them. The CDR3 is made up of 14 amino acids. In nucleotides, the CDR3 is TGTGCCAGCAGCTTCGGTGGGTTTCAGTACGAGCAGTACTTC. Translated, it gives CASSFGGFQYEQYF.

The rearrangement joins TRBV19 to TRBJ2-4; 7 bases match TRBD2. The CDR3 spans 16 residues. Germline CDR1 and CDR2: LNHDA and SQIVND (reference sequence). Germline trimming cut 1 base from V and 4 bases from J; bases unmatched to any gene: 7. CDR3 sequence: CASSIVGEGRKNIQYF. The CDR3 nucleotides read TGTGCCAGTAGTATAGTTGGGGAGGGCAGGAAAAACATTCAGTACTTC.

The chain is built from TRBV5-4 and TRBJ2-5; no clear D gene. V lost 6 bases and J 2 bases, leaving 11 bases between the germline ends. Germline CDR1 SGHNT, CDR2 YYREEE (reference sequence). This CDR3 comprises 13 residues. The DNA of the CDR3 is TGTGCCAGCAACGTCGACGGACAAGAGACCCAGTACTTC. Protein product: CASNVDGQETQYF.

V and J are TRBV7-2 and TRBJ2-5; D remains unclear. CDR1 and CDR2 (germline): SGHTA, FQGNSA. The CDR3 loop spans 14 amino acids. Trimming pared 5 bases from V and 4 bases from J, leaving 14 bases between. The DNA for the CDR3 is TGTGCCAGCAGCCCCCAATTGGTGGGAGAGACCCAGTACTTC. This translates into CASSPQLVGETQYF. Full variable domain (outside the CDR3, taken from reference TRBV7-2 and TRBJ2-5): GAGVSQSPSNKVTEKGKDVELRCDPISGHTALYWYRQSLGQGLEFLIYFQGNSAPDKSGLPSDRFSAERTGGSVSTLTIQRTQQEDSAVYLCASSPQLVGETQYFGPGTRLLVL.

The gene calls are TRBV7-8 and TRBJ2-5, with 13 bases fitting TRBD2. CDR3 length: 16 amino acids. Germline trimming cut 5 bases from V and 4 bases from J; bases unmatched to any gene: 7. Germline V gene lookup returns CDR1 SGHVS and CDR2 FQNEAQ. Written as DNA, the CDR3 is TGTGCCAGCAGCCGAACTAGCGGGGGGGCCCGAGAGACCCAGTACTTC. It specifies CASSRTSGGARETQYF.

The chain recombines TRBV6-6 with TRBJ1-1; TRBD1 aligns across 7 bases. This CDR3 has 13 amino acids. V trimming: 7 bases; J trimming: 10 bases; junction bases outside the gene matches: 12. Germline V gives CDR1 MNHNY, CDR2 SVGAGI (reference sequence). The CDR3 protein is CASKIRQGGLAFF. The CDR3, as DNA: TGTGCCAGCAAAATAAGACAAGGGGGCTTAGCTTTCTTT.

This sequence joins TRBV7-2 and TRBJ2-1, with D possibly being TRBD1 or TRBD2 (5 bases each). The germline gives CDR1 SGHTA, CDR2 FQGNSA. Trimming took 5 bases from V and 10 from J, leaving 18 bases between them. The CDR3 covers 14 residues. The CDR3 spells CASSEDGTVSEQFF. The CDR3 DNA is TGTGCCAGCAGCGAAGACGGGACCGTCAGCGAGCAGTTCTTC.

The CDR3 loop reads CASSLTGTGQKPQHF. Here the CDR3 DNA reads TGTGCCAGCAGTTTGACCGGGACAGGGCAAAAGCCCCAGCATTTT. The V gene is TRBV27, the J gene TRBJ1-5, with TRBD1 identical over 9 bases. The junction had 8 bases not matched to a gene; V was cut back by 3 bases and J by 8 bases. Per the germline V gene, CDR1 is MNHEY and CDR2 is SMNVEV (reference sequence). This CDR3 contains 15 residues.

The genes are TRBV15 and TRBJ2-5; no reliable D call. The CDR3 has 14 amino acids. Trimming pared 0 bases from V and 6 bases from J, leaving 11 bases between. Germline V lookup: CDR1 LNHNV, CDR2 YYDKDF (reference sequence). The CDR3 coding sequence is TGTGCCACCAGCAGAGAGGAGAGGATGAAGACCCAGTACTTC. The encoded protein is CATSREERMKTQYF.

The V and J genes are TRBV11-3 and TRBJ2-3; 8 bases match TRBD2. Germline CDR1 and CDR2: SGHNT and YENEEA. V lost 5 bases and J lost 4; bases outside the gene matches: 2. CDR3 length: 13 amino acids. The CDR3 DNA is TGTGCCAGCAGCCGGGAGGGATCAGATACGCAGTATTTT. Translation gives CASSREGSDTQYF. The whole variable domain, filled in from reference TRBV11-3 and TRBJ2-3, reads EAGVVQSPRYKIIEKKQPVAFWCNPISGHNTLYWYLQNLGQGPELLIRYENEEAVDDSQLPKDRFSAERLKGVDSTLKIQPAELGDSAVYLCASSREGSDTQYFGPGTRLTVL.

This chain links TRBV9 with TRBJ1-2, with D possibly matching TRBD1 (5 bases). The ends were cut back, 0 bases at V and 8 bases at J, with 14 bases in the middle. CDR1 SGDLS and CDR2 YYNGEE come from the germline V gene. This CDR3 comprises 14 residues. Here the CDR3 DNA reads TGTGCCAGCAGCGTAGGGCAGGGCGATGGGGGCTACACCTTC. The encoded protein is CASSVGQGDGGYTF.

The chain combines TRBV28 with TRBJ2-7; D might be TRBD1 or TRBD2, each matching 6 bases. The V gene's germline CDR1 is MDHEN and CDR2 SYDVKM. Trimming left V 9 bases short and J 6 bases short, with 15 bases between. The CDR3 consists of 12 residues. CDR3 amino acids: CASNTGRREQYF. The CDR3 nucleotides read TGTGCCAGTAACACAGGGAGGCGCGAGCAGTACTTC.

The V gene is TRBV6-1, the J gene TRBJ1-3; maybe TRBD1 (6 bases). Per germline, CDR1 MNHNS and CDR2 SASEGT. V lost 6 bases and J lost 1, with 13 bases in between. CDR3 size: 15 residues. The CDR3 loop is CASSTGTFSGNTIYF. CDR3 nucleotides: TGTGCCAGCAGCACAGGGACGTTTTCTGGAAACACCATATATTTT.

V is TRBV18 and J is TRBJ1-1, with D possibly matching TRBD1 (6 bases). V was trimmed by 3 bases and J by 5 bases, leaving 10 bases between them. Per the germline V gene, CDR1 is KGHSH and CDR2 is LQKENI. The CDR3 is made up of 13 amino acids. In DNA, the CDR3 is TGTGCCAGCTCACCGGGGGCGAGTACTGAAGCTTTCTTT. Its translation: CASSPGASTEAFF.

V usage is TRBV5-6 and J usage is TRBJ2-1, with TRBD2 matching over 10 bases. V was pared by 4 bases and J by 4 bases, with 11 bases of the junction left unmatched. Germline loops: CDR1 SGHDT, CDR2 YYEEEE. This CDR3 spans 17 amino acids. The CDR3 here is CASSTLLAGSLYNEQFF. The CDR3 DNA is TGTGCCAGCAGCACCCTACTAGCGGGGTCCCTTTACAATGAGCAGTTCTTC. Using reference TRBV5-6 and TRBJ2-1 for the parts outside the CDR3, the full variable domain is DAGVTQSPTHLIKTRGQQVTLRCSPKSGHDTVSWYQQALGQGPQFIFQYYEEEERQRGNFPDRFSGHQFPNYSSELNVNALLLGDSALYLCASSTLLAGSLYNEQFFGPGTRLTVL.

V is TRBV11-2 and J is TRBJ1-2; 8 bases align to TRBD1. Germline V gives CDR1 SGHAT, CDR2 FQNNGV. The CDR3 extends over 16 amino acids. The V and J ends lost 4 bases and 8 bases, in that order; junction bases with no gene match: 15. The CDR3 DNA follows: TGTGCCAGCAGCTCAGGGGGCGCAGTTCTTGTGGGAGGCTACACCTTC. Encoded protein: CASSSGGAVLVGGYTF.

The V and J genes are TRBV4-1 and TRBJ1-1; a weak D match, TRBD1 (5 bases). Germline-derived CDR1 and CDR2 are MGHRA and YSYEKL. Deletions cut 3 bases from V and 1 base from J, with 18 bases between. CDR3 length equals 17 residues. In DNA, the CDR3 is TGCGCCAGCAGCCAGCCGTGGAGAGGTAGGGGGAACACTGAAGCTTTCTTT. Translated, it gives CASSQPWRGRGNTEAFF.

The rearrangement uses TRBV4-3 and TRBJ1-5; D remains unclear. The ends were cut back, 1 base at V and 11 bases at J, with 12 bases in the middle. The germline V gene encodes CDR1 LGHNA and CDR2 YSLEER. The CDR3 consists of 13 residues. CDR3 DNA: TGCGCCAGCAGCCAAGGTTCGCGTACGGCCCAGCATTTT. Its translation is CASSQGSRTAQHF.

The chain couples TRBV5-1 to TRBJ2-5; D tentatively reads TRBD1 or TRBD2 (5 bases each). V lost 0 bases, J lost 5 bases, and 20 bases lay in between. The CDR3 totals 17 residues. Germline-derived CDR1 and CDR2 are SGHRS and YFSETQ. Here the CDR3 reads CASSLGVLVSEGETQYF. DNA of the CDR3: TGCGCCAGCAGCTTGGGGGTTCTAGTATCAGAGGGGGAGACCCAGTACTTC. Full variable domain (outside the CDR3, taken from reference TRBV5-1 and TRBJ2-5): KAGVTQTPRYLIKTRGQQVTLSCSPISGHRSVSWYQQTPGQGLQFLFEYFSETQRNKGNFPGRFSGRQFSNSRSEMNVSTLELGDSALYLCASSLGVLVSEGETQYFGPGTRLLVL.

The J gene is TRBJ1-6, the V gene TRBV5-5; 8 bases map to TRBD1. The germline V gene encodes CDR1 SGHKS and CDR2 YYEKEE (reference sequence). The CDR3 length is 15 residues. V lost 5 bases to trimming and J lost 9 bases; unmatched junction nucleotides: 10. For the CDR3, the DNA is TGTGCCAGCAGGAAACAGGGGGGAGAAGGTTCACCCCTCCACTTT. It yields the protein CASRKQGGEGSPLHF.

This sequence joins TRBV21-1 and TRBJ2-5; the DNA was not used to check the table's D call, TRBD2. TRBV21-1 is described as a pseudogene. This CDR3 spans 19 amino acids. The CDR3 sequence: CASSKAPRRPWTSRETQYF. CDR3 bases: TGTGCCAGCAGCAAAGCGCCAAGGAGACCCTGGACTAGCCGGGAGACCCAGTACTTC.

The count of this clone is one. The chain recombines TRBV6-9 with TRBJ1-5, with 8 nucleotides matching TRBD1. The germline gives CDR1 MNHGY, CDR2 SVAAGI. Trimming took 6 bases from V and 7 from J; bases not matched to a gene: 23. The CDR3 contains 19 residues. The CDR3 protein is CASRTLLKTGAKTRQPQHF. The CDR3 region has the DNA TGTGCCAGCAGGACACTACTGAAGACAGGGGCAAAGACGCGGCAGCCCCAGCATTTT.